The 13 T cell receptor beta chains below were found in one sample sequenced in a study of response to subunit inactivated influenza vaccine. In TCRdb, the RT-PCR reads were re-called with MiXCR into one record per CDR3 protein. The table records some 500,000 distinct CDR3 sequences, over 10% of them present only once. Here the sequenced sample was PBMCs from blood, taken roughly 6 weeks after vaccination. The receptor set was obtained from a man between 50 and 59 years old who received an inactivated influenza vaccine.

The V and J genes are TRBV16 and TRBJ2-5, with D unclear. CDR1 KGHSY and CDR2 FQNENV come from the germline V gene. The V gene lost 3 bases and the J gene lost 5 bases, with 7 bases spanning the gap. This CDR3 has 12 amino acids. The CDR3 DNA sequence: TGTGCCAGCAGCCATGGGATTGAGACCCAGTACTTC. Its translation is CASSHGIETQYF.

This clonotype was found a few times. The chain recombines TRBV11-3 with TRBJ2-1; TRBD2 matches at 12 bases. CDR1 SGHNT and CDR2 YENEEA come from the germline V gene. V trimming: 1 base; J trimming: 5 bases; junction bases outside the gene matches: 3. The length of the CDR3 is 16 residues. The CDR3 DNA sequence: TGTGCCAGCAGCTTAGTACTAGCGGGAGGAGACAATGAGCAGTTCTTC. Amino acid sequence: CASSLVLAGGDNEQFF.

The sample holds a few counts of this clonotype. The chain has TRBV6-6 and TRBJ2-1, with TRBD1 as a possible D gene (5 bases). Between the trimmed V and J ends, which lost 4 bases and 8 bases, there was a span of 12 bases. The CDR3 consists of 13 residues. Germline assignment: CDR1 MNHNY and CDR2 SVGAGI (reference sequence). The CDR3 sequence is CASSSRAWDEQFF. DNA for the CDR3: TGTGCCAGCAGTTCCAGGGCCTGGGATGAGCAGTTCTTC.

This clonotype was found a few times. The rearrangement joins TRBV5-1 to TRBJ2-1, with 7 bases matching TRBD1. V lost 5 bases, J lost 2 bases, and 7 bases stayed unmatched. This CDR3 region has 15 residues. CDR1 and CDR2 (germline): SGHRS, YFSETQ. The CDR3 bases are TGCGCCAGCAGTCTAACAGGGGCGGCCTACAATGAGCAGTTCTTC. This gives the protein CASSLTGAAYNEQFF.

This clonotype was observed a few times. The chain carries TRBV20-1 and TRBJ2-1; the D gene is possibly TRBD2 (6 bases). This CDR3 contains 15 residues. Trimming removed 0 bases at V and 1 base at J, with 10 bases between. Germline V CDR1 and CDR2: DFQATT, SNEGSKA (reference sequence). The DNA for the CDR3 is TGCAGTGCTAGAGATTACGGGGGTTCCTACAATGAGCAGTTCTTC. Translating it yields CSARDYGGSYNEQFF.

In this sample, this clonotype turned up a few times. The V gene is TRBV7-9, the J gene TRBJ2-1; a weak D match, TRBD2 (5 bases). There are 12 residues in the CDR3. V lost 6 bases to trimming and J lost 10 bases, with 13 bases between them. From germline, CDR1 is SEHNR and CDR2 FQNEAQ (reference sequence). The CDR3 reads CASSSTRGEQFF. In nucleotides, the CDR3 is TGTGCCAGCAGTTCTACCCGGGGAGAGCAGTTCTTC.

The genes are TRBV20-1 and TRBJ2-1; D is possibly TRBD1 or TRBD2 (5 bases each). Germline values: CDR1 DFQATT, CDR2 SNEGSKA (reference sequence). The CDR3 covers 13 residues. CDR3 residues: CNPRDGLSREQFF. The CDR3 nucleotides read TGCAATCCTCGGGACGGACTTTCTAGGGAGCAGTTCTTC.

The chain has TRBV20-1 and TRBJ2-7; 11 positions agree with TRBD2. Germline V gene lookup returns CDR1 DFQATT and CDR2 SNEGSKA (reference sequence). The ends lost 3 bases at V and 7 bases at J; junction bases unmatched: 14. The CDR3 has 16 amino acids. In DNA form, the CDR3 reads TGCAGTGCTAGCCCACCGACTAGCGGGACATTAGGGGAGCAGTACTTC. Translation gives CSASPPTSGTLGEQYF.

A few counts support this clonotype. In DNA form, the CDR3 reads TGTGCCAGCAGTTATTCAGTCATCCCTGGGGCCAACGTCCTGACTTTC. Translation gives CASSYSVIPGANVLTF. This chain uses TRBV28 with TRBJ2-6; D call uncertain. Per the germline V gene, CDR1 is MDHEN and CDR2 is SYDVKM. V shed 4 bases and J shed 2 bases, with 12 bases lying between them. There are 16 residues in the CDR3.

This clonotype was seen a handful of times. The chain has TRBV15 and TRBJ2-1; 7 bases line up with TRBD2. Unmatched junction bases numbered 12, after V lost 0 bases and J lost 4 bases. The germline V gene has CDR1 LNHNV and CDR2 YYDKDF (reference sequence). This CDR3 comprises 18 residues. In DNA, the CDR3 is TGTGCCACCAGCAGAGAATTGTTGGAGAGACTAGCTTACAATGAGCAGTTCTTC. It yields the protein CATSRELLERLAYNEQFF.

This clonotype has at least ten counts. The chain combines TRBV27 with TRBJ2-5; D is possibly TRBD2 (5 bases). CDR1 is MNHEY, CDR2 SMNVEV, per germline (reference sequence). The CDR3 covers 14 residues. V was pared by 5 bases and J by 5 bases, with 15 bases between. The CDR3 is CASSHGPLGETQYF. In DNA form, the CDR3 reads TGTGCCAGCAGTCACGGACCACTAGGGGAGACCCAGTACTTC.

J is TRBJ2-7 and V is TRBV19, with 10 nucleotides matching TRBD1. The germline V gene has CDR1 LNHDA and CDR2 SQIVND (reference sequence). This CDR3 contains 15 residues. V trimming: 7 bases; J trimming: 4 bases; junction bases outside the gene matches: 10. DNA for the CDR3: TGTGCCAGTACTTCCGACAGGGGGCCTCCTTACGAGCAGTACTTC. Its translation: CASTSDRGPPYEQYF.

This chain joins TRBV9 and TRBJ2-1, with D unclear. The germline V gene encodes CDR1 SGDLS and CDR2 YYNGEE. The CDR3 totals 13 residues. The ends were cut back, 2 bases at V and 3 bases at J, with 6 bases in the middle. The CDR3 sequence is CASSVSGYNEQFF. CDR3 DNA: TGTGCCAGCAGCGTGAGTGGCTACAATGAGCAGTTCTTC.